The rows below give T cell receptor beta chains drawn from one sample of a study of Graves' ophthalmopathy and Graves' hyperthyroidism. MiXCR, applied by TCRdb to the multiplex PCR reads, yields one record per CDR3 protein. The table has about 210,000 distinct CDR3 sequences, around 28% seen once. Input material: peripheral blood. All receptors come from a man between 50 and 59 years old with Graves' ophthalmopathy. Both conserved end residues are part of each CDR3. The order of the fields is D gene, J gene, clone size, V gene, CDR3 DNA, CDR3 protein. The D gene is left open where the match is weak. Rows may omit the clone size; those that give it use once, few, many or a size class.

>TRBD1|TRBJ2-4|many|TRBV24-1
TGTGCCACCAGTGAAGCCGGACAGGGGACGAAAAACATTCAGTACTTC
CATSEAGQGTKNIQYF
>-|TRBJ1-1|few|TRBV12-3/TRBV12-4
TGTGCCAGCAGCTCTCCAGGACAGAAAAACACTGAAGCTTTCTTT
CASSSPGQKNTEAFF
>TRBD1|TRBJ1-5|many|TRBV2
TGTGCCAGCAGCGGTGGACAGGGCCGAATCAGCCCCCAGCATTTT
CASSGGQGRISPQHF
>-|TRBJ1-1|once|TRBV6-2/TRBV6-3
TGTGCCAGCGCCGAGGTGGGGGCCTGGCGATCTTTGAACACTGAAGCTTTCTTT
CASAEVGAWRSLNTEAFF
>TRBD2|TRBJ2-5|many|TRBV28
TGTGCCAGCAGAGGAACTCGGGGGGGGACCCAGTACTTC
CASRGTRGGTQYF
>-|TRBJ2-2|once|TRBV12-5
TGTGCTAGTGGTTTCCTGAACACCGGGGAGCTGTTTTTT
CASGFLNTGELFF
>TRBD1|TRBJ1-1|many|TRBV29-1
TGCAGCGCGGACAGGGCGAACACTGAAGCTTTCTTT
CSADRANTEAFF
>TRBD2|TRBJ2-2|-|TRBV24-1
TGTGCCACAAGTTCCAAAACAGGACTAGCGGCCTCCACCGGGGAGCTGTTTTTT
CATSSKTGLAASTGELFF
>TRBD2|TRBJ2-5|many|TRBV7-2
TGTGCCAGCAGTTTCGCGGGGGTTCAAGAGACCCAGTACTTC
CASSFAGVQETQYF
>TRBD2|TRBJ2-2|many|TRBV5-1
TGCGCCAGCAGCTCGGGACTAGCGGGACAGACTGAGCTGTTTTTT
CASSSGLAGQTELFF
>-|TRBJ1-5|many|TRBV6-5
TGTGCCAGCAGTTACTCGATAGCGGGGGCAGCGCAGCCCCAGCATTTT
CASSYSIAGAAQPQHF
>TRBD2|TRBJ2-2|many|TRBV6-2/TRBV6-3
TGTGCCAGCAGTTACCCGCGGGAGCGGGAGGCACATTACACCGGGGAGCTGTTTTTT
CASSYPREREAHYTGELFF
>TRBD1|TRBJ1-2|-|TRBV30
TGTGCCTGGAGTATCAACAGGGGGTCTGGCTACACCTTC
CAWSINRGSGYTF
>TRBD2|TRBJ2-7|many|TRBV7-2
TGTGCCAGCAGCTTAGAGGGACTAGCGGGAGTTGGGCAGTACTTC
CASSLEGLAGVGQYF
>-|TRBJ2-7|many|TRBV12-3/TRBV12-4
TGTGCCAGCAGACCCCTCTTTGGCTACGAGCAGTACTTC
CASRPLFGYEQYF
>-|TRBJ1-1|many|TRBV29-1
TGCAGCGTCGAACCACCCCAAGGAGCCACTGAAGCTTTCTTT
CSVEPPQGATEAFF
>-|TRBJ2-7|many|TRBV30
TGTGCCTGGAGTAGGGGAAGGGACTACGAGCAGTACTTC
CAWSRGRDYEQYF
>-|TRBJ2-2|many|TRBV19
TGTGCCAGTAGTATCATGGGGAACACCGGGGAGCTGTTTTTT
CASSIMGNTGELFF
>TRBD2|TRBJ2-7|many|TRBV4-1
TGCGCCAGCAGCCAAGTGGGCGGGAGGGCCTGGGACGAGCAGTACTTC
CASSQVGGRAWDEQYF
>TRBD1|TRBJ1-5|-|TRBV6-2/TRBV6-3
TGTGCCAGTGACAGGGGAACGTGGTCCCAGCATTTT
CASDRGTWSQHF
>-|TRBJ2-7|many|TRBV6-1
TGTGCCAGTCGGTGGGATGGCGAGCAGTACTTC
CASRWDGEQYF
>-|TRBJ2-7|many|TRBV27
TGTGCCAGCAGCGCCTTAACCGGGAGCTGGCGGAATGAGCAGTACTTC
CASSALTGSWRNEQYF
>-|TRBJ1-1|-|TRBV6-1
TGTGCCAGCAGTGGGGCAGGGACGCGGGATAGAAGGGCTTTCTTT
CASSGAGTRDRRAFF
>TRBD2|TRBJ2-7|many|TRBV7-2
TGTGCCAGCAGCAACCCTAGCGGATCCTACGAGCAGTACTTC
CASSNPSGSYEQYF
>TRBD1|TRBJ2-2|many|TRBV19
TGTGCCAGTAGTATCGACAGGGGCGGGGAGCTGTTTTTT
CASSIDRGGELFF
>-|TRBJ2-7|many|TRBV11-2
TGTGCCAGCAGCTCGGGATCACAGGGAGCCGAGCAGTACTTC
CASSSGSQGAEQYF